This T cell receptor (beta chain) was sequenced for a study of blood T cell repertoires in COVID-19. Study as a whole: Spain, Italy and the United States supplied samples that represented acute and convalescent COVID-19. The analysed material was cDNA or gDNA that came from T cells, B-cell-depleted T cells, or PBMCs.

V shed 6 bases and J shed 0 bases, with 8 bases lying between them. Germline CDR1 is MNHEY and CDR2 is SVGAGI. This CDR3 has 13 residues. Authors' data handling: Amplification of reference gene primers was used by the study to estimate nucleated cell counts. The protocol was immunoSEQ multiplex PCR, while the TCRdb copy is restricted to in-frame clones and leaves out a portion. That table is the source of V, J and clone size, and D and trimming were worked out from the DNA. The data hold 55,000 to 80,000 clones, with under 85% observed a single time. The TCR originated in a woman of 80 years or more with acute or convalescent COVID-19. The chain employs TRBV6-5 and TRBJ1-1; D remains ambiguous. The sample taken for sequencing was peripheral blood. Here the CDR3 DNA reads TGTGCCAGCAGCGTTAAATTGAACACTGAAGCTTTCTTT. This gives the protein CASSVKLNTEAFF.